The rows below give T cell receptor beta chains drawn from one sample of a study of shared clonotypes between healthy human individuals. Libraries were prepared by immunoSEQ multiplex PCR; TCRdb keeps only in-frame clonotypes and omits some of them. The sample lists some 980,000 clones, approximately 80% occurring once. The sample comprised memory CD4+ T cells sorted from blood. These receptors came from a man between 18 and 35 years old in good health. Both conserved end residues are part of each CDR3. Each record gives: D gene, V gene, J gene, clone size, CDR3 protein, CDR3 DNA. D genes are given only for firm matches. Size is stated for part of the rows, as once, few or many counts, or as a class when the clone is expanded.

-	TRBV7-9	TRBJ2-6	few	CASSSQGFGANVLTF	TGTGCCAGCAGCTCCCAAGGGTTCGGGGCCAACGTCCTGACTTTC
TRBD1	TRBV6-1	TRBJ1-5	-	CASSAEGTVKGSNQPQHF	TGTGCCAGCAGTGCCGAGGGGACAGTGAAGGGAAGCAATCAGCCCCAGCATTTT
-	TRBV7-2	TRBJ2-6	-	CASSTGTYSGANVLTF	TGTGCCAGCAGCACCGGGACTTACTCTGGGGCCAACGTCCTGACTTTC
-	TRBV4-1	TRBJ1-3	-	CASSQADSFSGNTIYF	TGCGCCAGCAGCCAAGCCGACAGCTTCTCTGGAAACACCATATATTTT
TRBD1	TRBV2	TRBJ1-5	few	CASTVGGGQPQHF	TGTGCCAGCACCGTAGGGGGCGGTCAGCCCCAGCATTTT
-	TRBV7-2	TRBJ1-1	-	CASSFTMNTEAFF	TGTGCCAGCAGCTTCACGATGAACACTGAAGCTTTCTTT
TRBD2	TRBV18	TRBJ2-1	-	CASSPTSGRVGNEQFF	TGTGCCAGCTCACCGACTAGCGGGAGGGTTGGCAATGAGCAGTTCTTC
-	TRBV7-3	TRBJ1-1	-	CASSYNRATEAFF	TGTGCCAGCAGCTACAACAGGGCTACTGAAGCTTTCTTT
-	TRBV19	TRBJ1-3	-	CASSPTVSSGNTIYF	TGTGCCAGTAGCCCGACAGTAAGCTCTGGAAACACCATATATTTT
-	TRBV6-1	TRBJ1-1	-	CASIVQALMNTEAFF	TGTGCCAGCATCGTCCAGGCTCTCATGAACACTGAAGCTTTCTTT